These T cell receptor beta chains were read from a single sample in a study of Ad26.COV2.S vaccination and SARS-CoV-2 variants. Data came from immunoSEQ multiplex PCR; TCRdb stores just in-frame clones and leaves some out. The sample contains roughly 380,000 clones, around 83% of which appear only once. Specimen: peripheral blood, collected in a trial of Ad26.COV2.S vaccine versus placebo. The receptors here all came from a person between 18 and 65 years old who received the Ad26.COV2.S COVID-19 vaccine or a placebo. CDR3s include the opening cysteine and the closing phenylalanine or tryptophan. Clone size, where shown, is once, few, many, or a class for clones that have expanded.

V	J	size	CDR3
TRBV2	TRBJ1-1	once	CASGAGGGHMNTEAFF
TRBV11-3	TRBJ2-1	.	CASSPALGKNNEQFF
TRBV2	TRBJ2-7	once	CASSDQGLLYEQYF
TRBV29-1	TRBJ2-5	.	CSVGDAGGETQYF
TRBV19	TRBJ1-6	.	CASTAGQTNSPLHF
TRBV5-1	TRBJ1-1	.	CASSLRQGNTEAFF
TRBV9	TRBJ1-6	.	CASSAPYDSPLHF
TRBV9	TRBJ1-2	.	CASSSTDSAPSGYTF
TRBV6-5	TRBJ2-2	.	CASVGGRGTGELFF
TRBV18	TRBJ2-7	.	CASSPTKTSLPSYEQYF
TRBV7-2	TRBJ1-2	.	CASSLVRGQGYGYTF
TRBV5-1	TRBJ1-2	.	CASSPTGVLYGYTF
TRBV6-5	TRBJ2-7	.	CASSYSTHGGYEQYF
TRBV7-2	TRBJ2-5	.	CASSLGSTQETQYF
TRBV18	TRBJ2-1	.	CASSPLEGSYNEQFF
TRBV7-2	TRBJ2-1	.	CASSLAVVEGHEQFF
TRBV7-2	TRBJ2-5	.	CASSLRGAETQYF
TRBV5-5	TRBJ2-5	.	CASSYGGLAGVQETQYF
TRBV5-6	TRBJ1-2	.	CASSKFDTANYGYTF
TRBV6-1	TRBJ1-2	.	CASSFTQIGYTF
TRBV7-9	TRBJ1-5	.	CASSLVGRSRDQPQHF
TRBV6-6	TRBJ2-7	.	CASSYVLTSGGYEQYF
TRBV5-1	TRBJ1-2	.	CASSPTGGAPNGYTF
TRBV6-6	TRBJ1-4	.	CASADRGEKLFF
TRBV11-2	TRBJ1-2	once	CASSYLRQGAGYGYTF
TRBV18	TRBJ2-2	.	CASSSGQGPGELFF
TRBV4-1	TRBJ2-5	.	CASSQWVLETQYF
TRBV5-1	TRBJ1-1	.	CASRRVENTEAFF
TRBV27	TRBJ1-1	.	CASSRTGTTEAFF
TRBV5-4	TRBJ2-5	.	CASSLGGLGSRVGETQYF
TRBV5-1	TRBJ2-2	once	CASRGARETGELFF
TRBV29-1	TRBJ1-2	few	CSTYRGHNYGYTF
TRBV11-2	TRBJ2-3	.	CASNLFWRGLTDTQYF
TRBV5-1	TRBJ2-6	.	CASSSGSSGANVLTF
TRBV4-1	TRBJ1-2	.	CASSQDQGAGGYTF
TRBV23-1	TRBJ1-1	.	CASSQSRPGQEVVTEAFF
TRBV19	TRBJ2-7	.	CASSISGILNEQYF
TRBV18	TRBJ2-7	.	CASSSTAYEQYF
TRBV4-1	TRBJ1-2	few	CASSHPGQGAYGYTF
TRBV28	TRBJ1-2	.	CASSGSTGPNYGYTF